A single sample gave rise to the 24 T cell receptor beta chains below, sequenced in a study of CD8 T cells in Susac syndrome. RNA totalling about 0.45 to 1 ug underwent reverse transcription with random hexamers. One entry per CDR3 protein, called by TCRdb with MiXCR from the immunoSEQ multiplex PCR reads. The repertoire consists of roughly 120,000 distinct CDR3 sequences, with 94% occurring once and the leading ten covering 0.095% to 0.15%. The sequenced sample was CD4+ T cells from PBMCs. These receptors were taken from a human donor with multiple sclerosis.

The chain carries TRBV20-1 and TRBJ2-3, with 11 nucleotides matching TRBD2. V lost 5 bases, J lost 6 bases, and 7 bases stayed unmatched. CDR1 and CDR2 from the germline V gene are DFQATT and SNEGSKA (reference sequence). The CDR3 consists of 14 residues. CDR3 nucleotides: TGCAGTGCTCCGGGACTAGCGGTCCCGGATACGCAGTATTTT. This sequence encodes CSAPGLAVPDTQYF.

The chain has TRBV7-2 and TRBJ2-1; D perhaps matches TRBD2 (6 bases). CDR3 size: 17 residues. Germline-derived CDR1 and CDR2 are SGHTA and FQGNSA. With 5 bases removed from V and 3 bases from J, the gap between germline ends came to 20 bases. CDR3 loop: CASSPRRVGAYYNEQFF. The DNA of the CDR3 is TGTGCCAGCAGCCCTAGGAGGGTCGGGGCCTACTACAATGAGCAGTTCTTC.

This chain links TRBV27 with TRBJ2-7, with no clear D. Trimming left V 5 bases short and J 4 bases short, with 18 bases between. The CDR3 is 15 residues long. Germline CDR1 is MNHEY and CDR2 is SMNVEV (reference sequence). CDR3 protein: CASSPNSHTVYEQYF. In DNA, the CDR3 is TGTGCCAGCAGTCCCAATTCCCACACTGTATACGAGCAGTACTTC.

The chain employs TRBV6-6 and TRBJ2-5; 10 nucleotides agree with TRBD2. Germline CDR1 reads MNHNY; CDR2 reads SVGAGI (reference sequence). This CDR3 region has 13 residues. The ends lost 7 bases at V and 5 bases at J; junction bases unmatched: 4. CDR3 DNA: TGTGCCAGCACCGATAGCGGGAGGGAGACCCAGTACTTC. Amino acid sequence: CASTDSGRETQYF.

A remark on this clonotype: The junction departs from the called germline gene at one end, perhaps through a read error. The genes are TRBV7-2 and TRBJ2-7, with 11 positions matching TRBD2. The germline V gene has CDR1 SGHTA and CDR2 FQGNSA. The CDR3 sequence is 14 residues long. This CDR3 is CASRLAGGLGEQYF. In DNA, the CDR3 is TGTGCCAGCAGATTAGCGGGGGGGCTGGGGGAGCAGTACTTC.

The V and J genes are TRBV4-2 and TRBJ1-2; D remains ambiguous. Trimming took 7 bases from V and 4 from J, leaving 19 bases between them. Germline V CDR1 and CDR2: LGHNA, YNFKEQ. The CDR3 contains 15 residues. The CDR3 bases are TGTGCCAGCACGCCAAGGAATGGGGATGGCTATGGCTACACCTTC. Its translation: CASTPRNGDGYGYTF.

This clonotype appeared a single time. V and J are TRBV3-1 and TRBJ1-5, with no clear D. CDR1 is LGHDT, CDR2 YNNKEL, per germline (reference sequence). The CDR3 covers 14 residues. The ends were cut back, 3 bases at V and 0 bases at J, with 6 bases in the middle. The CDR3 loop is CASSHKLSNQPQHF. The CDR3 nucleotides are TGTGCCAGCAGCCACAAGCTTAGCAATCAGCCCCAGCATTTT.

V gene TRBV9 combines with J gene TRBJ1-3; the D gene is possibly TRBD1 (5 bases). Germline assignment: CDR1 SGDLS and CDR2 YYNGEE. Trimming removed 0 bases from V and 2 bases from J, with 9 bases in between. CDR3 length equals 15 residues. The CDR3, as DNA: TGTGCCAGCAGCGTAGGAGGGACCGCTGGAAACACCATATATTTT. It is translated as CASSVGGTAGNTIYF.

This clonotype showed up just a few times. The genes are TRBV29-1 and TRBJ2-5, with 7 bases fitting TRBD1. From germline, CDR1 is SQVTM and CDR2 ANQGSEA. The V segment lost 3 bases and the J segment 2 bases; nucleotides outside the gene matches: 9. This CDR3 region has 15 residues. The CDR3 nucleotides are TGCAGCGTTGAGCTAAGGGGGCCCTTGCAAGAGACCCAGTACTTC. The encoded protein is CSVELRGPLQETQYF.

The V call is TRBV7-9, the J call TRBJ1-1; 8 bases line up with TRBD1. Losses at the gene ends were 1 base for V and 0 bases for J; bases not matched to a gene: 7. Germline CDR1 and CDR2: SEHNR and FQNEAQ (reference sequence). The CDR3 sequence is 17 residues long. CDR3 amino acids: CASSLDSTGGLNTEAFF. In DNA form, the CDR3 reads TGTGCCAGCAGCTTAGATAGCACAGGGGGTTTGAACACTGAAGCTTTCTTT.

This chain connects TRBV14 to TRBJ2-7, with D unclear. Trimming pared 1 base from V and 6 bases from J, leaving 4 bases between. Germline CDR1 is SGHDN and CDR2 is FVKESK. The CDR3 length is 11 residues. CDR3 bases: TGTGCCAGCAGCCAAGTCGCCGAGCAGTACTTC. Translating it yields CASSQVAEQYF.

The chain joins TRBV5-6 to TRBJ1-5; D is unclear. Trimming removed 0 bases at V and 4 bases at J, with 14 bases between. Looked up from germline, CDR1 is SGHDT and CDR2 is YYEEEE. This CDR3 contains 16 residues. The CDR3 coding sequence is TGTGCCAGCAGCTTGGTAGGTAGCGGGGAAAATCAGCCCCAGCATTTT. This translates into CASSLVGSGENQPQHF.

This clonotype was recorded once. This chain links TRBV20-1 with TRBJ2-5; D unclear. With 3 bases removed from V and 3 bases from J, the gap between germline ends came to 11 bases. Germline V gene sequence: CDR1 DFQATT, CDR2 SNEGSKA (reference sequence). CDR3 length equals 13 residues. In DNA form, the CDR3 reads TGCAGTGCTAGTCGGACGGCCAAAGAGACCCAGTACTTC. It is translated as CSASRTAKETQYF.

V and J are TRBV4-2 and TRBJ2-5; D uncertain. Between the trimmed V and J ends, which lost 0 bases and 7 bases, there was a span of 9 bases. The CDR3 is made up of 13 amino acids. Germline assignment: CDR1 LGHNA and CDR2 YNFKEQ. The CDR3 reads CASSQDRTGTQYF. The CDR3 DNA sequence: TGTGCCAGCAGCCAAGATAGGACCGGGACCCAGTACTTC.

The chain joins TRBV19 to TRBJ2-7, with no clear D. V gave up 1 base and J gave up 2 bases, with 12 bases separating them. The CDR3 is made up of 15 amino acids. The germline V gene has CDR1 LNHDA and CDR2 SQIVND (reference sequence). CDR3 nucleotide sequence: TGTGCCAGTAGTATAGGATCCCTCGGAACCTACGAGCAGTACTTC. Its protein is CASSIGSLGTYEQYF. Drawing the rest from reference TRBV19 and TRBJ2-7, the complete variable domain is DGGITQSPKYLFRKEGQNVTLSCEQNLNHDAMYWYRQDPGQGLRLIYYSQIVNDFQKGDIAEGYSVSREKKESFPLTVTSAQKNPTAFYLCASSIGSLGTYEQYFGPGTRLTVT.

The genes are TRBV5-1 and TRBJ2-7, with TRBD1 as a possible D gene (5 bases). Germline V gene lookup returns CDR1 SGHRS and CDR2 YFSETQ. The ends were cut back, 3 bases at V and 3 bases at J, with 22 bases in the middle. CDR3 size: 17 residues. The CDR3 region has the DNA TGCGCCAGCAGCTCCGATCTTGTGGCACAAAGGGGCTACGAGCAGTACTTC. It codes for CASSSDLVAQRGYEQYF. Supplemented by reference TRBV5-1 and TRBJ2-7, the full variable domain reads KAGVTQTPRYLIKTRGQQVTLSCSPISGHRSVSWYQQTPGQGLQFLFEYFSETQRNKGNFPGRFSGRQFSNSRSEMNVSTLELGDSALYLCASSSDLVAQRGYEQYFGPGTRLTVT.

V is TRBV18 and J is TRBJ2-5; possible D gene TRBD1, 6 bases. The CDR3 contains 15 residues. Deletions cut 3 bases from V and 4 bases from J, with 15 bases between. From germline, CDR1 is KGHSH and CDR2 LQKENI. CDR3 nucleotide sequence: TGTGCCAGCTCACCCCAGAGCTTGACAGGAGAGACCCAGTACTTC. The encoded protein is CASSPQSLTGETQYF.

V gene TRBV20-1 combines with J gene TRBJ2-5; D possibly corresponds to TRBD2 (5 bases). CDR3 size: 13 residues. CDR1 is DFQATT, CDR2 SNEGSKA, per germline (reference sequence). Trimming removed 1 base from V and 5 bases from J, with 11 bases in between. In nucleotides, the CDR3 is TGCAGTGCTAGAGCCCGGGGTCCCGAGACCCAGTACTTC. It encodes CSARARGPETQYF.

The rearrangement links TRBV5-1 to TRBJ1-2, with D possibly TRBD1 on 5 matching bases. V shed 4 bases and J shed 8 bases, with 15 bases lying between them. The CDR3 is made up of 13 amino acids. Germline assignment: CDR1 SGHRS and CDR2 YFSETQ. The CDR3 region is CASSPWTREGYTF. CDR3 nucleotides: TGCGCCAGCAGCCCCTGGACAAGGGAAGGCTACACCTTC.

CDR3 in DNA: TGTGCCAGCAGTTTCGAAGGGACTAGGGGCAACAATGAGCAGTTCTTC. Translated, it gives CASSFEGTRGNNEQFF. This chain uses TRBV12-3 or TRBV12-4 with TRBJ2-1; TRBD2 aligns across 8 bases. After removal of 3 bases from V and 5 bases from J, the junction contained 9 bases not matched to a gene. CDR3 size: 16 residues.

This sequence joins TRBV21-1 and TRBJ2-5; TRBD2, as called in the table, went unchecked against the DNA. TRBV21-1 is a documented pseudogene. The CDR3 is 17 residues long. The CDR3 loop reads CASSKDRNPRTQETQYF. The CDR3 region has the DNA TGTGCCAGCAGCAAGGACCGAAACCCCAGGACTCAAGAGACCCAGTACTTC.

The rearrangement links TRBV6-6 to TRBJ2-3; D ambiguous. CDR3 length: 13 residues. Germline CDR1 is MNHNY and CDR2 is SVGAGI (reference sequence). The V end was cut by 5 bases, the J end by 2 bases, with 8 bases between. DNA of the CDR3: TGTGCCAGCAGTCCGACGAACACAGATACGCAGTATTTT. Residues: CASSPTNTDTQYF.

DNA for the CDR3: TGTGCCAGCAGCGTAGGACAGGGAGGAAACAATGAGCAGTTCTTC. Protein: CASSVGQGGNNEQFF. This sequence joins TRBV9 and TRBJ2-1; D is possibly TRBD1 (7 bases). CDR3 length equals 15 residues. V was trimmed by 0 bases and J by 5 bases, leaving 12 bases between them. In germline, CDR1 is SGDLS, CDR2 YYNGEE.

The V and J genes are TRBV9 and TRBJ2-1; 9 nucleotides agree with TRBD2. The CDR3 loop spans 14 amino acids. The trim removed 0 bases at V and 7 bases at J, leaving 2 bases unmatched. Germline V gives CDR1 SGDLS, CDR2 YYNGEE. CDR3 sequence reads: CASSVGGGANEQFF. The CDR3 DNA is TGTGCCAGCAGCGTAGGCGGGGGGGCAAATGAGCAGTTCTTC. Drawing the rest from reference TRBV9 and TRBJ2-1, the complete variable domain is DSGVTQTPKHLITATGQRVTLRCSPRSGDLSVYWYQQSLDQGLQFLIQYYNGEERAKGNILERFSAQQFPDLHSELNLSSLELGDSALYFCASSVGGGANEQFFGPGTRLTVL.